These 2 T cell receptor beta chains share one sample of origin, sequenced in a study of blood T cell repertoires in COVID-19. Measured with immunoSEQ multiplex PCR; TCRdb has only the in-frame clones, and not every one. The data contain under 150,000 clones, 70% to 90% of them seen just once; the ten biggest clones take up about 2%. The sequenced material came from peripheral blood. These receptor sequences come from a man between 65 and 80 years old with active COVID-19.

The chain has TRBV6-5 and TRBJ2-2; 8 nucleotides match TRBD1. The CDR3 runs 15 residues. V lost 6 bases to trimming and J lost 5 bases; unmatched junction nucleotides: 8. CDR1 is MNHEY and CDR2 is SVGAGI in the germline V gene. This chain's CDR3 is CASRPDRGITGELFF. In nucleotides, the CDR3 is TGTGCCAGCAGACCCGACAGGGGAATAACCGGGGAGCTGTTTTTT.

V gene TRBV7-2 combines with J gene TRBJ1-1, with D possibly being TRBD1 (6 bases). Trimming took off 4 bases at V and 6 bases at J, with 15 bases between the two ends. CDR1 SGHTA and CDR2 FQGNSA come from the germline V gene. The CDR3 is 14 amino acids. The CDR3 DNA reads TGTGCCAGCAGCTCTAACAGGGAAATCCCTGAAGCTTTCTTT. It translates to CASSSNREIPEAFF. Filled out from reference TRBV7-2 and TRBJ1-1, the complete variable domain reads GAGVSQSPSNKVTEKGKDVELRCDPISGHTALYWYRQSLGQGLEFLIYFQGNSAPDKSGLPSDRFSAERTGGSVSTLTIQRTQQEDSAVYLCASSSNREIPEAFFGQGTRLTVV.